Each of the 5 T cell receptor beta chains below was sequenced from the same sample in a study of patients and donors after allogeneic stem cell transplantation (dated by TCRdb to 2020 to 2021). Libraries were made using RT-PCR. For sequencing, a NextSeq 550 was employed. TCRdb trimmed the raw reads at Q25, called clones with MiXCR and kept productive beta chains. Every entry covers one CDR3 protein and lists the most common genes and DNA from its rows. Here the sample has some 960,000 distinct CDR3 sequences; approximately 19% occur a single time. The top ten clonotypes cover 5% to 7.5% of the sample. Sequences were obtained from blood, either unsorted or a sorted T cell fraction (not recorded which). These receptors all come from a human donor who was either an allogeneic HSCT recipient or a stem cell or donor lymphocyte infusion donor (not recorded which). It is not recorded whose cells these are; they may come from a transplant donor.

The V gene is TRBV5-1, the J gene TRBJ2-3; 8 bases match TRBD1. V shed 5 bases, J shed 5 bases, and the junction held 7 bases outside the gene matches. The CDR3 consists of 14 residues. In germline, CDR1 is SGHRS, CDR2 YFSETQ. In DNA form, the CDR3 reads TGCGCCAGCAGAACGGGACAGGCTGGAGATACGCAGTATTTT. This translates into CASRTGQAGDTQYF.

V usage is TRBV20-1 and J usage is TRBJ2-7, with TRBD1 matching over 8 bases. The trim removed 6 bases at V and 0 bases at J, leaving 10 bases unmatched. The germline gives CDR1 DFQATT, CDR2 SNEGSKA (reference sequence). The CDR3 spans 15 residues. The CDR3 sequence: CSARAVDRGSYEQYF. For the CDR3, the DNA is TGCAGTGCCAGGGCAGTCGACAGGGGCTCCTACGAGCAGTACTTC.

A few counts support this clonotype. V gene TRBV4-1 combines with J gene TRBJ2-7; 8 bases fit TRBD1. With 1 base clipped from V and 7 bases from J, the junction kept 9 bases outside the gene matches. The CDR3 covers 15 residues. Germline V gene lookup returns CDR1 MGHRA and CDR2 YSYEKL. The CDR3 DNA reads TGCGCCAGCAGCCAAGCAGGGGGCAGTTTGGAGGAGCAGTACTTC. Amino acid sequence: CASSQAGGSLEEQYF.

This clonotype was recorded a few times. The rearrangement joins TRBV9 to TRBJ2-3; possible D gene TRBD1, 5 bases. V lost 4 bases and J 4 bases, leaving 13 bases between the germline ends. Germline V gives CDR1 SGDLS, CDR2 YYNGEE. The CDR3 runs to 14 residues. The CDR3 here is CASSSQTAADTQYF. DNA of the CDR3: TGTGCCAGCAGCTCTCAGACAGCAGCAGATACGCAGTATTTT.

This sequence joins TRBV12-3 or TRBV12-4 and TRBJ1-1; no clear D gene. This CDR3 region has 14 residues. V dropped 5 bases and J dropped 5 bases, with 15 bases sitting between them. Here the CDR3 DNA reads TGTGCCAGCAGTGTGACCTTGAAATTGACTGAAGCTTTCTTT. This encodes CASSVTLKLTEAFF.